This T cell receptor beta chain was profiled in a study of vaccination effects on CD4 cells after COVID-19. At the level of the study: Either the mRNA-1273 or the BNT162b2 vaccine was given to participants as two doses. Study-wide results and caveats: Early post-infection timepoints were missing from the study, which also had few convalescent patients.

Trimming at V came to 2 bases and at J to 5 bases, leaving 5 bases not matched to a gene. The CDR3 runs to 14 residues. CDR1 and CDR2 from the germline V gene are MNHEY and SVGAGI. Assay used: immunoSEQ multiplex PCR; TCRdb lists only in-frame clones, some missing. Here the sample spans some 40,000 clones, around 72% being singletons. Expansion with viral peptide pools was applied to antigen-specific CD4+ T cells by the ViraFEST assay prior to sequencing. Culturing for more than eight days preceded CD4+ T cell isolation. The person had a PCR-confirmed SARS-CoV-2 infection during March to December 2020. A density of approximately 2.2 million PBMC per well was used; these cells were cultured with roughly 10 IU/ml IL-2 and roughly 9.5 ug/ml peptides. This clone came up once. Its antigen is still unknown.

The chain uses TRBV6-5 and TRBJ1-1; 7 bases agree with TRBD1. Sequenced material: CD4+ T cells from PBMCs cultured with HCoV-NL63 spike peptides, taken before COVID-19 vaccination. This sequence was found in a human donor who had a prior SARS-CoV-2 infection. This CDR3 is CASSYQAGGTEAFF. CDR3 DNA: TGTGCCAGCAGTTACCAGGCAGGGGGTACTGAAGCTTTCTTT.